The rows below give T cell receptor beta chains drawn from one sample of a study of CD8+ T cells in alopecia areata. Using immunoSEQ multiplex PCR, the repertoire was profiled, and TCRdb retains in-frame clones only, with some absent. The table has about 110,000 clones, 59% seen once; the top ten hold about 20%. Sequencing used CD8+ T cells sorted from blood. These receptors were taken from a human donor in good health. Each CDR3 is given with its conserved first and last residue. D genes are given only for firm matches. Clone size is shown for a subset of rows, as once, few, many or a class of expanded clone.

v_gene	j_gene	abundance	d_gene	CDR3nt	CDR3aa
TRBV2	TRBJ1-1	.	.	TGTGCCAGCAGTGACCCGACAGAGGCAGTTACTGAAGCTTTCTTT	CASSDPTEAVTEAFF
TRBV10-3	TRBJ2-7	few	.	TGTGCCATCAGTGAGTCTGACAATCCGGACGAGCAGTACTTC	CAISESDNPDEQYF
TRBV29-1	TRBJ1-1	.	.	TGCAGCGTATGGCAGTCCCCTGAAGCTTTCTTT	CSVWQSPEAFF
TRBV25-1	TRBJ1-2	few	.	TGTGCCAGCAGTGAATCGCAACAGGGTGACTATGGCTACACCTTC	CASSESQQGDYGYTF
TRBV7-8	TRBJ2-7	few	.	TGTGCCAGCAGCTTAGGAGGGGTTAGGGACGAGCAGTACTTC	CASSLGGVRDEQYF
TRBV9	TRBJ2-1	many	TRBD1	TGTGCCAGCAGCCGATGGCATCTGGGACAGGGGTCCTACAATGAGCAGTTCTTC	CASSRWHLGQGSYNEQFF
TRBV5-6	TRBJ2-3	few	.	TGTGCCAGCAGCCCGACAGTATTCACAGATACGCAGTATTTT	CASSPTVFTDTQYF
TRBV7-8	TRBJ2-5	.	TRBD2	TGTGCCAGCAGCCAAAGAGCGGGGGGGCCGGAGACCCAGTACTTC	CASSQRAGGPETQYF
TRBV2	TRBJ2-7	.	.	TGTGCCAGCAACGCCGGGGCAGCCGAACAGCAGTACTTC	CASNAGAAEQQYF
TRBV2	TRBJ2-5	few	.	TGTGCCAGCATCAGGGGGGGCGCGGAGACCCAGTACTTC	CASIRGGAETQYF
TRBV27	TRBJ1-2	.	TRBD1	TGTGCCAGCAGTTTATCAGCGACAGGGGGCTCTGGCTACACCTTC	CASSLSATGGSGYTF
TRBV29-1	TRBJ2-1	.	TRBD2	TGCAGCGTTGAAGATCTAGCGGGGGGGCGCGGGTCCTACAATGAGCAGTTCTTC	CSVEDLAGGRGSYNEQFF
TRBV6-1	TRBJ1-2	.	.	TGTGCCAGCAGTGAAGGGGAGGGTGGCTATGGCTACACCTTC	CASSEGEGGYGYTF
TRBV10-3	TRBJ2-1	few	.	TGTGCCATCAGTGAGACCCGGTTGAATGAGCAGTTCTTC	CAISETRLNEQFF
TRBV9	TRBJ2-1	.	TRBD1	TGTGCCAGCAGCTTAGGGACAGGCCCCTACAATGAGCAGTTCTTC	CASSLGTGPYNEQFF
TRBV19	TRBJ2-7	.	.	TGTGCCAGTAGTATGGCGCAGGGGGGATTCTACGAGCAGTACTTC	CASSMAQGGFYEQYF
TRBV19	TRBJ2-3	few	.	TGTGCCAGTAGTGACGGTACGCAGTATTTT	CASSDGTQYF
TRBV5-6	TRBJ2-7	.	.	TGTGCCAGCAGCCTGTACGCTTCCTACGAGCAGTACTTC	CASSLYASYEQYF
TRBV9	TRBJ1-1	.	.	TGTGCCAGCAGCGTAGGTCAGGACGGACTGAACACTGAAGCTTTCTTT	CASSVGQDGLNTEAFF
TRBV23-1	TRBJ2-7	.	TRBD1	TGCGCCAGCAGTCAAACCCAGGACAGGGGGCCCTACGAGCAGTACTTC	CASSQTQDRGPYEQYF
TRBV18	TRBJ2-1	.	.	TGTGCCAGCTCACCAACCCGTAGCGGATACAATGAGCAGTTCTTC	CASSPTRSGYNEQFF
TRBV2	TRBJ2-3	.	TRBD1	TGTGCCAGCGAACGGGACAGCCTATCTGATACGCAGTATTTT	CASERDSLSDTQYF
TRBV10-3	TRBJ1-6	.	.	TGTGCCATCAGTGAGTCCCTTGGGTCACCCCTCCACTTT	CAISESLGSPLHF
TRBV5-6	TRBJ2-5	.	.	TGTGCCAGCAGCCGGACGGGTGGGAATGTTGGAGAGACCCAGTACTTC	CASSRTGGNVGETQYF
TRBV2	TRBJ2-3	few	.	TGTGCCAGCGGAGAAGTCCACACAGATACGCAGTATTTT	CASGEVHTDTQYF
TRBV7-8	TRBJ2-7	few	.	TGTGCCAGCAGCTTAGATGGCCAGAGACGGGTCACCTACGAGCAGTACTTC	CASSLDGQRRVTYEQYF
TRBV12-5	TRBJ2-5	few	.	TGTGCTAGTGGTCAACCTACACAAGAGACCCAGTACTTC	CASGQPTQETQYF
TRBV29-1	TRBJ2-2	few	.	TGCAGCGTTGCAGGGCTATCGAACACCGGGGAGCTGTTTTTT	CSVAGLSNTGELFF
TRBV28	TRBJ2-3	few	.	TGTGCCAGCAGTTCTCGACAGGGGACTAGACTGCAGTATTTT	CASSSRQGTRLQYF
TRBV2	TRBJ1-4	few	TRBD1	TGTGCCAGCACCGGTGGAGTGGACAGGGGTAATGAAAAACTGTTTTTT	CASTGGVDRGNEKLFF
TRBV5-6	TRBJ2-7	.	.	TGTGCCAGCAGCTCGGCCGGGGTGACCTACGAGCAGTACTTC	CASSSAGVTYEQYF
TRBV28	TRBJ2-5	.	TRBD2	TGTGCCAGCAGTTTAACACGCGGGGGGGCGTCAGAGACCCAGTACTTC	CASSLTRGGASETQYF
TRBV25-1	TRBJ1-2	.	.	TGTGCCAGCAGTGAGGCAGCTACCGGCTACACCTTC	CASSEAATGYTF
TRBV29-1	TRBJ2-5	few	TRBD2	TGCAGCGTTGACGGGACTAGCTTCCCACAAGAGACCCAGTACTTC	CSVDGTSFPQETQYF
TRBV7-9	TRBJ1-6	.	.	TGTGCCAGCAGCCCGGGGAGGTCAAATTCACCCCTCCACTTT	CASSPGRSNSPLHF
TRBV7-9	TRBJ2-7	.	TRBD2	TGTGCCAGCACAGAGAGCGGGGGGTCCGTGGCAGGGTGGCAGTACTTC	CASTESGGSVAGWQYF
TRBV4-3	TRBJ2-7	.	.	TGCGCCAGCAGCCAAGATGCCGGGCTAACCTACGAGCAGTACTTC	CASSQDAGLTYEQYF
TRBV28	TRBJ2-5	.	TRBD2	TGTGCCAGCAGTTTATGGACTAGCGGGGGTGGGGAGACCCAGTACTTC	CASSLWTSGGGETQYF
TRBV2	TRBJ1-2	.	.	TGTGCCAGCAGTGAATTCGGCGCGCCGGGGGGTGGCTACACCTTC	CASSEFGAPGGGYTF
TRBV15	TRBJ2-3	few	.	TGTGCCACCAGTCCGAGCCGGAATACGCAGTATTTT	CATSPSRNTQYF
TRBV11-3	TRBJ2-2	.	.	TGTGCCAGCAGCTTGGGACAGAACACCGGGGAGCTGTTTTTT	CASSLGQNTGELFF
TRBV11-2	TRBJ2-2	.	.	TGTGCCAGCAGCCACTCTAAACAGGGTTGGGCCGGGGAGCTGTTTTTT	CASSHSKQGWAGELFF
TRBV2	TRBJ2-5	.	.	TGTGCCAGCAGTGAAGGGGGAGACGGCTCCCAAGAGACCCAGTACTTC	CASSEGGDGSQETQYF
TRBV29-1	TRBJ1-2	.	.	TGCAGCGTTCACTATGGCTACACCTTC	CSVHYGYTF
TRBV7-9	TRBJ1-1	.	.	TGTGCCAGCAGCTTAGTGGGCAGACTGAACACTGAAGCTTTCTTT	CASSLVGRLNTEAFF
TRBV9	TRBJ2-7	once	TRBD1	TGTGCCAGCAGCGTAACCCACCACGGGCGGACAGGGAGGCCCCAACCCTACGAGCAGTACTTC	CASSVTHHGRTGRPQPYEQYF
TRBV30	TRBJ2-1	.	TRBD2	TGTGCCTGGAGTGTTATGCGGGGGGCCGATGAGCAGTTCTTC	CAWSVMRGADEQFF
TRBV21-1	TRBJ2-2	few	.	TGTGCCAGCCATCGAGGGGTCGGCGGGGAGCTGTTTTTT	CASHRGVGGELFF
TRBV15	TRBJ1-2	few	.	TGTGCCACCAGCAGAGATTGGGGCAGGGTCGGCTATGGCTACACCTTC	CATSRDWGRVGYGYTF
TRBV13	TRBJ2-7	.	.	TGTGCCAGCAGCCCCTCGAGCGCCTACGAGCAGTACTTC	CASSPSSAYEQYF
TRBV13	TRBJ1-5	few	.	TGTGCCAGCAGCTTAGGCCACAGGGTTTTTGGTCAGCCCCAGCATTTT	CASSLGHRVFGQPQHF
TRBV21-1	TRBJ2-7	.	.	TGTGCCAGCAGCCCGACTGAGAGGGCGCCAGCTACCCGTCGAGGCTACGAGCAGTACTTC	CASSPTERAPATRRGYEQYF
TRBV30	TRBJ1-5	.	.	TGTGCCTGGAGTGTATTCGGCAGCCAGCCCCAGCATTTT	CAWSVFGSQPQHF
TRBV4-2	TRBJ1-2	.	TRBD1	TGTGCCAGCAGCCAAGATGGACTGGGACAGTCAAATGGCTACACCTTC	CASSQDGLGQSNGYTF
TRBV19	TRBJ1-6	.	.	TGTGCCACATCGGACAATTCACCCCTCCACTTT	CATSDNSPLHF
TRBV6-5	TRBJ1-1	.	.	TGTGCCAGCAGTTACTCTACCAGGGGCGGGACTGAAGCTTTCTTT	CASSYSTRGGTEAFF
TRBV30	TRBJ2-7	.	.	TGTGCCTGGAGCCACGCCAATGGGGAGCGCTCCTACGAGCAGTACTTC	CAWSHANGERSYEQYF
TRBV9	TRBJ1-2	.	.	TGTGCCAGCAGCGTAGCCGGGAGCAACTATGGCTACACCTTC	CASSVAGSNYGYTF
TRBV9	TRBJ2-7	.	.	TGTGCCAGCAGCGTAGGGGTGCTCAGCGAGCAGTACTTC	CASSVGVLSEQYF
TRBV29-1	TRBJ1-1	few	.	TGCAGCGTACAACGACCCACCAACACTGAAGCTTTCTTT	CSVQRPTNTEAFF